This T cell receptor (beta chain) was captured in a study of shared clonotypes between healthy human individuals. This clone appeared a few times. Distinct nucleotide sequences in the sample also encode this CDR3. In the original analysis: Quality scores were absent from the junction-only immunoSEQ sequences, so filtering differed. Sequencing was performed with immunoSEQ multiplex PCR; in TCRdb, only in-frame clones are kept and a portion is missing. V and J calls and clone size are those listed in that table; D and trimming were worked out from the DNA. This table has 2.3 million or so clones, approximately 93% appearing once. All donors were Caucasian adults living in Nashville, Tennessee. Both subsets, CD45RA+ naive and CD45RA-negative memory, were split from the CD4+ cells. CDR1 is MDHEN, CDR2 SYDVKM, per germline. V lost 3 bases and J lost 0; bases outside the gene matches: 4. The CDR3 runs to 15 residues.

Sequencing used naive CD4+ T cells from PBMCs. Subset: CD45RA+ positively selected. The chain employs TRBV28 and TRBJ1-1; 7 bases match TRBD1. The receptor's source is a man younger than 35 in good health. Some clones in this sample may be carry-over from other donors' samples. As DNA, the CDR3 is TGTGCCAGCAGTTTGGCAGGGGGTTTGAACACTGAAGCTTTCTTT. Its translation is CASSLAGGLNTEAFF.